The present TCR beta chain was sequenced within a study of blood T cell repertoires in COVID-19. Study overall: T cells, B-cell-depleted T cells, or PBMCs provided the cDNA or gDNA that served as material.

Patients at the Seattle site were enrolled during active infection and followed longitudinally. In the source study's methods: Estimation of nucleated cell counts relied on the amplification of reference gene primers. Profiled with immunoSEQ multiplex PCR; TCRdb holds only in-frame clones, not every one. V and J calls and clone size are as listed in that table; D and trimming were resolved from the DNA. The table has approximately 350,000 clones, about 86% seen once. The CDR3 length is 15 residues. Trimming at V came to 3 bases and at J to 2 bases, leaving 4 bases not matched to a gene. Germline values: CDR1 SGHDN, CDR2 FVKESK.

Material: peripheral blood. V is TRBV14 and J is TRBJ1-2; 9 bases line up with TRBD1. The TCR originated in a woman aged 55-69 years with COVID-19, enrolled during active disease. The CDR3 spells CASSQYRGRNYGYTF. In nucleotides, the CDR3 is TGTGCCAGCAGCCAGTACAGGGGGCGGAACTATGGCTACACCTTC. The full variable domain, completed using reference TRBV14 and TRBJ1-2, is EAGVTQFPSHSVIEKGQTVTLRCDPISGHDNLYWYRRVMGKEIKFLLHFVKESKQDESGMPNNRFLAERTGGTYSTLKVQPAELEDSGVYFCASSQYRGRNYGYTFGSGTRLTVV.